The 26 T cell receptor beta chains below come from one sample, sequenced in a study of cytomegalovirus exposure and HLA in healthy donors. Primers included in the PCR were 60 Vbeta and 13 Jbeta primers. Libraries were prepared by immunoSEQ multiplex PCR; TCRdb keeps only in-frame clonotypes and omits some of them. This specimen shows 38,000 or so clones; the ten leading clones hold more than 5.5%. Sequencing input: PBMCs. Receptor source: a man aged 30 to 39 in good health and CMV-seronegative.

V and J are TRBV7-2 and TRBJ1-2, with D possibly matching TRBD1 (5 bases). V lost 3 bases to trimming and J lost 8 bases, with 10 bases between them. The germline V gene encodes CDR1 SGHTA and CDR2 FQGNSA. The CDR3 is 12 amino acids. The CDR3 reads CASSLSRQGYTF. For the CDR3, the DNA is TGTGCCAGCAGCTTGTCCCGACAGGGCTACACCTTC. Drawing the rest from reference TRBV7-2 and TRBJ1-2, the complete variable domain is GAGVSQSPSNKVTEKGKDVELRCDPISGHTALYWYRQSLGQGLEFLIYFQGNSAPDKSGLPSDRFSAERTGGSVSTLTIQRTQQEDSAVYLCASSLSRQGYTFGSGTRLTVV.

In terms of frequency, this clone is medium-sized. The chain couples TRBV4-2 to TRBJ2-7, with D possibly being TRBD2 (5 bases). CDR1 is LGHNA, CDR2 YNFKEQ, per germline. V dropped 4 bases and J dropped 5 bases, with 18 bases sitting between them. This CDR3 is built from 15 residues. CDR3 nucleotides: TGTGCCAGCAGCCCCGTCTTGTCTAGCACCCACGAGCAGTACTTC. Translating gives CASSPVLSSTHEQYF.

J is TRBJ2-2 and V is TRBV5-1; TRBD1 might be the D (5 bases). CDR1 is SGHRS, CDR2 YFSETQ, per germline. This CDR3 has 13 amino acids. V lost 6 bases to trimming and J lost 1 base, with 7 bases between them. The CDR3 region is CASNTGNTGELFF. In DNA, the CDR3 is TGCGCCAGCAACACAGGGAACACCGGGGAGCTGTTTTTT. The whole variable domain, remainder taken from reference TRBV5-1 and TRBJ2-2, is KAGVTQTPRYLIKTRGQQVTLSCSPISGHRSVSWYQQTPGQGLQFLFEYFSETQRNKGNFPGRFSGRQFSNSRSEMNVSTLELGDSALYLCASNTGNTGELFFGEGSRLTVL.

The chain carries TRBV30 and TRBJ2-5; D is possibly TRBD2 (6 bases). The CDR3 consists of 14 residues. Germline V gene data show CDR1 as GTSNPN and CDR2 as SVGIG (reference sequence). V lost 3 bases and J lost 5, with 16 bases in between. CDR3 bases: TGTGCCTGGAGCCCTCTTGGGGCGGGGGAGACCCAGTACTTC. Its translation is CAWSPLGAGETQYF.

The CDR3 loop is CASSEGTGGGYGYTF. CDR3 nucleotide sequence: TGTGCCAGCAGCGAAGGGACAGGTGGTGGCTATGGCTACACCTTC. V and J are TRBV7-9 and TRBJ1-2; 8 bases are a match to TRBD1. V shed 5 bases and J 4 bases; nucleotides not matched to a gene: 9. Germline CDR1 is SEHNR and CDR2 is FQNEAQ (reference sequence). The CDR3 is 15 residues long.

Here the CDR3 reads CASSPRDSFTEAFF. The CDR3 bases are TGTGCCAGCTCACCACGCGACAGTTTCACTGAAGCTTTCTTT. The J gene is TRBJ1-1, the V gene TRBV18, with D possibly matching TRBD1 (5 bases). This CDR3 is built from 14 residues. The V end lost 1 base, the J end lost 4 bases, and 10 bases lay between the germline ends. Germline CDR1 and CDR2: KGHSH and LQKENI.

V and J are TRBV29-1 and TRBJ1-3, with 8 bases lining up with TRBD1. The CDR3 consists of 14 residues. The germline CDR1 and CDR2 sequences are SQVTM and ANQGSEA. Trimming removed 4 bases from V and 3 bases from J; junction bases left unmatched: 5. CDR3 bases: TGCAGCGTTGCCCCAGGGGGCATTGGAAACACCATATATTTT. It codes for CSVAPGGIGNTIYF. Using reference TRBV29-1 and TRBJ1-3 for the parts outside the CDR3, the full variable domain is SAVISQKPSRDICQRGTSLTIQCQVDSQVTMMFWYRQQPGQSLTLIATANQGSEATYESGFVIDKFPISRPNLTFSTLTVSNMSPEDSSIYLCSVAPGGIGNTIYFGEGSWLTVV.

The chain uses TRBV4-3 and TRBJ1-5; no clear D gene. The CDR3 is 16 amino acids. From germline, CDR1 is LGHNA and CDR2 YSLEER. Trimming removed 0 bases at V and 0 bases at J, with 9 bases between. CDR3 DNA sequence: TGCGCCAGCAGCCAAGATCTGAGATATAGCAATCAGCCCCAGCATTTT. Amino acid sequence: CASSQDLRYSNQPQHF.

This chain uses TRBV18 with TRBJ1-1; 9 bases map to TRBD1. CDR1 and CDR2 from the germline V gene are KGHSH and LQKENI. V gave up 4 bases and J gave up 0 bases; unmatched junction bases: 9. The CDR3 is 17 amino acids. In DNA, the CDR3 is TGTGCCAGCTCACTGTTGACAGGGGGTTATATGAACACTGAAGCTTTCTTT. It encodes CASSLLTGGYMNTEAFF.

In DNA form, the CDR3 reads TGTGCCAGCAGCCGCTCTGTACAGGTGACCTACGAGCAGTACTTC. Residues: CASSRSVQVTYEQYF. The chain has TRBV11-2 and TRBJ2-7; possibly TRBD1 for D (5 bases). Germline CDR1 reads SGHAT; CDR2 reads FQNNGV. With 5 bases removed from V and 2 bases from J, the gap between germline ends came to 16 bases. The CDR3 is 15 amino acids.

The chain recombines TRBV30 with TRBJ2-5; no reliable D call. There are 13 residues in the CDR3. Per the germline V gene, CDR1 is GTSNPN and CDR2 is SVGIG (reference sequence). Trimming stripped 0 bases from V and 3 bases from J, with 8 bases between. CDR3 nucleotide sequence: TGTGCCTGGAGTGTACAAGTAAAAGAGACCCAGTACTTC. This sequence encodes CAWSVQVKETQYF.

The chain combines TRBV5-6 with TRBJ1-5; 10 bases are shared with TRBD1. V shed 4 bases, J shed 5 bases, and the junction held 15 bases outside the gene matches. From germline, CDR1 is SGHDT and CDR2 YYEEEE. The CDR3 has 18 residues. The chain's CDR3 is CASSAVGVGTGEDQPQHF. The CDR3 DNA is TGTGCCAGCAGCGCGGTCGGAGTTGGGACAGGGGAAGATCAGCCCCAGCATTTT.

The V gene is TRBV5-1, the J gene TRBJ2-2; 9 bases line up with TRBD2. The CDR3 length is 17 residues. In germline, CDR1 is SGHRS, CDR2 YFSETQ. The V segment lost 0 bases and the J segment 2 bases; nucleotides outside the gene matches: 5. In DNA, the CDR3 is TGCGCCAGCAGCTTGGTCGCTAGCGGGACCAACACCGGGGAGCTGTTTTTT. This encodes CASSLVASGTNTGELFF.

V is TRBV7-9 and J is TRBJ2-2, with TRBD1 identical over 9 bases. Per germline, CDR1 SEHNR and CDR2 FQNEAQ (reference sequence). This CDR3 contains 17 residues. V was pared by 2 bases and J by 4 bases, with 8 bases of the junction left unmatched. CDR3 region: CASSLSRGQGFTGELFF. CDR3 nucleotides: TGTGCCAGCAGCTTATCGCGGGGACAGGGTTTCACCGGGGAGCTGTTTTTT.

The V gene is TRBV5-6, the J gene TRBJ2-7, with D perhaps matching TRBD1 (6 bases). The CDR3 runs to 15 residues. The V end lost 0 bases, the J end lost 3 bases, and 13 bases lay between the germline ends. Germline V gene sequence: CDR1 SGHDT, CDR2 YYEEEE. The CDR3 region has the DNA TGTGCCAGCAGCTTGGAGGGCCAGGGGATCTACGAGCAGTACTTC. It specifies CASSLEGQGIYEQYF.

The chain's CDR3 is CASSLGLAGSDTQYF. The CDR3 nucleotides read TGCGCCAGCAGCTTGGGGCTAGCGGGATCAGATACGCAGTATTTT. The V call is TRBV5-1, the J call TRBJ2-3, with 9 bases identical to TRBD2. The CDR3 loop spans 15 amino acids. Germline CDR1 and CDR2: SGHRS and YFSETQ. After removal of 0 bases from V and 4 bases from J, the junction contained 3 bases not matched to a gene. Using reference TRBV5-1 and TRBJ2-3 for the parts outside the CDR3, the full variable domain is KAGVTQTPRYLIKTRGQQVTLSCSPISGHRSVSWYQQTPGQGLQFLFEYFSETQRNKGNFPGRFSGRQFSNSRSEMNVSTLELGDSALYLCASSLGLAGSDTQYFGPGTRLTVL.

The J gene is TRBJ2-2, the V gene TRBV11-3; 9 positions match TRBD1. The length of the CDR3 is 16 residues. V lost 5 bases, J lost 3 bases, and 7 bases stayed unmatched. Germline lookup yields CDR1 SGHNT and CDR2 YENEEA. CDR3 residues: CASSNGQGRYTGELFF. The DNA for the CDR3 is TGTGCCAGCAGCAACGGACAGGGGCGATACACCGGGGAGCTGTTTTTT.

V usage is TRBV4-2 and J usage is TRBJ2-1, with 12 bases matching TRBD2. With 2 bases clipped from V and 8 bases from J, the junction kept 7 bases outside the gene matches. CDR1 and CDR2 from the germline V gene are LGHNA and YNFKEQ. The CDR3 covers 16 residues. CDR3 in DNA: TGTGCCAGCAGCCAATCGTCTAGCGGGGGGGCATATGAGCAGTTCTTC. This translates into CASSQSSSGGAYEQFF.

This chain connects TRBV7-2 to TRBJ2-1, with D uncertain. The CDR3 covers 17 residues. The V end lost 3 bases, the J end lost 5 bases, and 20 bases lay between the germline ends. The germline CDR1 and CDR2 sequences are SGHTA and FQGNSA. This CDR3 reads CASSFPLSAPLNNEQFF. CDR3 in DNA: TGTGCCAGCAGCTTCCCTCTTTCAGCGCCTCTAAACAATGAGCAGTTCTTC.

The rearrangement links TRBV2 to TRBJ1-5; no reliable D call. The CDR3 sequence is 15 residues long. Germline-derived CDR1 and CDR2 are SNHLY and FYNNEI. V lost 7 bases to trimming and J lost 5 bases, with 18 bases between them. CDR3 region: CASTRYGGGDQPQHF. The CDR3 DNA sequence: TGTGCCAGCACCCGATATGGTGGAGGAGATCAGCCCCAGCATTTT.

The chain links TRBV7-9 to TRBJ2-7; 7 nucleotides line up with TRBD1. V was pared by 2 bases and J by 3 bases, with 7 bases of the junction left unmatched. Germline CDR1 SEHNR, CDR2 FQNEAQ (reference sequence). CDR3 length equals 15 residues. This CDR3 is CASSLIWDRDYEQYF. The CDR3 DNA is TGTGCCAGCAGCTTAATCTGGGACAGAGACTACGAGCAGTACTTC.

V gene TRBV6-1 combines with J gene TRBJ2-7, with D possibly TRBD2 on 5 matching bases. Trimming took 6 bases from V and 2 from J, leaving 14 bases between them. This CDR3 spans 14 amino acids. Germline CDR1 is MNHNS and CDR2 is SASEGT. CDR3 amino acids: CASRTGITAYEQYF. The CDR3 DNA reads TGTGCCAGCAGGACCGGGATTACCGCCTACGAGCAGTACTTC.

The rearrangement links TRBV9 to TRBJ2-7, with no clear D. This CDR3 has 14 amino acids. Germline V gene data show CDR1 as SGDLS and CDR2 as YYNGEE. V shed 0 bases and J shed 2 bases, with 9 bases lying between them. CDR3 coding DNA: TGTGCCAGCAGCGTAGGGGCAGGCACCTACGAGCAGTACTTC. This translates into CASSVGAGTYEQYF.

The chain links TRBV29-1 to TRBJ2-1; 11 bases fit TRBD2. The CDR3 extends over 14 amino acids. Trimming took 7 bases from V and 0 from J; bases not matched to a gene: 2. Germline CDR1 and CDR2: SQVTM and ANQGSEA. The CDR3 protein is CSGGTSGSYNEQFF. CDR3 nucleotides: TGCAGCGGGGGGACTAGCGGCTCCTACAATGAGCAGTTCTTC.

The chain is built from TRBV30 and TRBJ2-1; D possibly corresponds to TRBD2 (6 bases). The CDR3 has 15 residues. V was shortened by 2 bases and J by 7 bases, with 18 bases between the two germline ends. In germline, CDR1 is GTSNPN, CDR2 SVGIG (reference sequence). CDR3 in DNA: TGTGCCTGGAGTTCCCCTAGACTAGGCCAGAATGAGCAGTTCTTC. This translates into CAWSSPRLGQNEQFF.

The chain carries TRBV2 and TRBJ2-3, with a possible D match to TRBD1 (6 bases). Germline values: CDR1 SNHLY, CDR2 FYNNEI. The CDR3 is made up of 14 amino acids. Trimming cost V 7 bases and J 3 bases, with 14 bases left between them. This CDR3 is CASKSTGVTDTQYF. CDR3 sequence (DNA): TGTGCCAGCAAATCGACAGGCGTAACAGATACGCAGTATTTT.